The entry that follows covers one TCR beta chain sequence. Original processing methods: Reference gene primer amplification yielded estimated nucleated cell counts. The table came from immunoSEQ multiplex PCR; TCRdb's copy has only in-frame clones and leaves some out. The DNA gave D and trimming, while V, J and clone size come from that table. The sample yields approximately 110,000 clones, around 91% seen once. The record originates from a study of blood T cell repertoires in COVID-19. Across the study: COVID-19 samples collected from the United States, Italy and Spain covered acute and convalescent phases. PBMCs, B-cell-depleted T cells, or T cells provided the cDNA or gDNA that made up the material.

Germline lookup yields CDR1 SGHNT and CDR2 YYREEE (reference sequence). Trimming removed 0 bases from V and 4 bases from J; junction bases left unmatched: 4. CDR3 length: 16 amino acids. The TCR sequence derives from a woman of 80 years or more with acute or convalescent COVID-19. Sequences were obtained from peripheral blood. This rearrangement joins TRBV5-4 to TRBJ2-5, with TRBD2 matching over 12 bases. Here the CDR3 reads CASSLGTSGVVETQYF. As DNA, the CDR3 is TGTGCCAGCAGCTTGGGGACTAGCGGGGTAGTAGAGACCCAGTACTTC.